These 22 T cell receptor beta chains were all obtained from the same sample, sequenced in a study of blood T cell repertoires in COVID-19. Sequenced by immunoSEQ multiplex PCR; TCRdb stores in-frame clones only, minus some. The sample shows 100,000 to 150,000 clones, roughly 90% of them seen only once. Sequencing input: peripheral blood. The receptors here all came from a woman aged 55-70 years with COVID-19, enrolled during active disease.

This clone showed up just once. The chain employs TRBV6-2 or TRBV6-3 and TRBJ1-3, with D maybe TRBD1 (6 bases). The CDR3 is made up of 13 amino acids. Germline loops: CDR1 MNHEY, CDR2 SVGEGT. V shed 5 bases and J shed 6 bases, with 11 bases lying between them. CDR3 in amino acids: CASSRGTVNTIYF. The CDR3 nucleotides are TGTGCCAGCAGTAGGGGGACGGTAAACACCATATATTTT.

The chain couples TRBV30 to TRBJ1-5; D unclear. CDR3 size: 12 residues. CDR1 is GTSNPN, CDR2 SVGIG, per germline (reference sequence). V was trimmed by 0 bases and J by 7 bases, leaving 7 bases between them. The CDR3 nucleotides are TGTGCCTGGAGTGTGGCGGGGCAGCCCCAGCATTTT. Amino acids: CAWSVAGQPQHF.

This clone has only one observation. V usage is TRBV28 and J usage is TRBJ1-1, with TRBD1 as a possible D gene (5 bases). Germline V gives CDR1 MDHEN, CDR2 SYDVKM. The CDR3 has 13 residues. Trimming took 4 bases from V and 0 from J, leaving 6 bases between them. The CDR3 reads CASSSGLNTEAFF. The CDR3 DNA is TGTGCCAGCAGTTCAGGGTTGAACACTGAAGCTTTCTTT. The entire variable domain, with the rest obtained from reference TRBV28 and TRBJ1-1, is as follows: DVKVTQSSRYLVKRTGEKVFLECVQDMDHENMFWYRQDPGLGLRLIYFSYDVKMKEKGDIPEGYSVSREKKERFSLILESASTNQTSMYLCASSSGLNTEAFFGQGTRLTVV.

The rearrangement joins TRBV5-1 to TRBJ1-1; D is uncertain. Trimming took 1 base from V and 2 from J, leaving 6 bases between them. Germline-derived CDR1 and CDR2 are SGHRS and YFSETQ. The CDR3 is 13 residues long. CDR3 loop: CASSLFKNTEAFF. The CDR3 DNA follows: TGCGCCAGCAGCTTGTTTAAAAACACTGAAGCTTTCTTT.

This sequence joins TRBV6-5 and TRBJ1-2; 8 nucleotides match TRBD1. The CDR3 extends over 13 amino acids. The germline gives CDR1 MNHEY, CDR2 SVGAGI. V lost 7 bases and J lost 5; bases outside the gene matches: 6. The CDR3 protein is CASTLGQAYGYTF. The CDR3 DNA is TGTGCCAGCACCTTGGGACAGGCTTATGGCTACACCTTC.

In nucleotides, the CDR3 is TGTGCCAGCATAGAGGGTAATAGCAATCAGCCCCAGCATTTT. It translates to CASIEGNSNQPQHF. This sequence joins TRBV6-5 and TRBJ1-5; D remains ambiguous. The CDR3 extends over 14 amino acids. Germline loops: CDR1 MNHEY, CDR2 SVGAGI. Deletions cut 7 bases from V and 0 bases from J, with 10 bases between.

The chain uses TRBV19 and TRBJ2-3; 10 bases match TRBD1. Germline V gives CDR1 LNHDA, CDR2 SQIVND (reference sequence). This CDR3 has 13 amino acids. The V and J ends lost 9 bases and 5 bases, in that order; junction bases with no gene match: 5. The CDR3 loop reads CASSDRGRDTQYF. The CDR3 coding sequence is TGTGCCAGCTCAGACAGGGGGCGAGATACGCAGTATTTT. The full variable domain, its missing parts supplied by reference TRBV19 and TRBJ2-3, is DGGITQSPKYLFRKEGQNVTLSCEQNLNHDAMYWYRQDPGQGLRLIYYSQIVNDFQKGDIAEGYSVSREKKESFPLTVTSAQKNPTAFYLCASSDRGRDTQYFGPGTRLTVL.

The gene calls are TRBV19 and TRBJ2-2; D is unresolved. The CDR3 runs 13 residues. Germline assignment: CDR1 LNHDA and CDR2 SQIVND (reference sequence). The V end lost 5 bases, the J end lost 4 bases, and 8 bases lay between the germline ends. CDR3 nucleotide sequence: TGTGCCAGTAGTTTCCTAGGCACCGGGGAGCTGTTTTTT. Its translation: CASSFLGTGELFF.

This chain connects TRBV18 to TRBJ1-4; TRBD1 might be the D (5 bases). Trimming pared 3 bases from V and 4 bases from J, leaving 18 bases between. The CDR3 is made up of 17 amino acids. The germline CDR1 and CDR2 sequences are KGHSH and LQKENI. The CDR3 loop reads CASSPPVGDSLNEKLFF. CDR3 coding DNA: TGTGCCAGCTCACCCCCGGTGGGCGACAGCCTTAATGAAAAACTGTTTTTT.

The rearrangement joins TRBV18 to TRBJ1-3; 7 positions agree with TRBD1. From germline, CDR1 is KGHSH and CDR2 LQKENI. Trimming cost V 6 bases and J 8 bases; bases outside gene matches: 7. The CDR3 contains 13 residues. In DNA form, the CDR3 reads TGTGCCAGCTCCCCCGACAGGGCACACACCATATATTTT. Translated: CASSPDRAHTIYF.

This chain connects TRBV2 to TRBJ2-1; no definite D call. The CDR3 runs to 13 residues. Germline CDR1 is SNHLY and CDR2 is FYNNEI. Trimming took off 1 base at V and 3 bases at J, with 4 bases between the two ends. In DNA form, the CDR3 reads TGTGCCAGCAGTGAAGGCAGCTACAATGAGCAGTTCTTC. Translated, it gives CASSEGSYNEQFF.

A few counts support this clone. The chain joins TRBV5-4 to TRBJ2-1; 7 bases line up with TRBD1. J gave up 3 bases and V 3 bases, and 6 bases lay outside the gene matches. This CDR3 spans 15 amino acids. Germline V lookup: CDR1 SGHNT, CDR2 YYREEE (reference sequence). CDR3 nucleotide sequence: TGTGCCAGCAGCTCCGACAGGGCGGGCTACAATGAGCAGTTCTTC. Translation gives CASSSDRAGYNEQFF.

The chain couples TRBV3-1 (or the pseudogene TRBV3-2) to TRBJ1-1, with TRBD1 as a possible D gene (5 bases). This CDR3 has 14 residues. Trimming removed 4 bases from V and 6 bases from J, with 15 bases in between. Germline CDR1 is LGHDT and CDR2 is YNNKEL (reference sequence). The DNA of the CDR3 is TGTGCCAGCAGCCCTCGTCAGGGATCGGCTGAAGCTTTCTTT. Protein: CASSPRQGSAEAFF.

The chain has TRBV5-4 and TRBJ2-7; TRBD2 matches 8 bases. The CDR3 runs 14 residues. Looked up from germline, CDR1 is SGHNT and CDR2 is YYREEE (reference sequence). V trimming: 1 base; J trimming: 4 bases; junction bases outside the gene matches: 4. The CDR3, as DNA: TGTGCCAGCAGCTTGAGGACGGGGGGGTACGAGCAGTACTTC. It yields the protein CASSLRTGGYEQYF.

As regards this clone: In the same sample, other DNA sequences code for this CDR3. The rearrangement joins TRBV4-3 to TRBJ2-3; D is unresolved. CDR1 and CDR2 (germline): LGHNA, YSLEER. Between the trimmed V and J ends, which lost 0 bases and 4 bases, there was a span of 8 bases. This CDR3 has 14 residues. CDR3 protein: CASSQEPGSDTQYF. The CDR3 coding sequence is TGCGCCAGCAGCCAAGAACCCGGGTCAGATACGCAGTATTTT.

The chain combines TRBV5-1 with TRBJ2-3, with D maybe TRBD1 (6 bases). CDR1 and CDR2 (germline): SGHRS, YFSETQ. V lost 1 base and J lost 0, with 18 bases in between. CDR3 length: 18 residues. The CDR3: CASSLFLVGTLSTDTQYF. The DNA of the CDR3 is TGCGCCAGCAGCTTGTTTCTGGTCGGGACACTAAGCACAGATACGCAGTATTTT.

This clone came up once. The V call is TRBV7-3, the J call TRBJ1-6; 9 bases map to TRBD1. V shed 0 bases, J shed 8 bases, and the junction held 5 bases outside the gene matches. This CDR3 is built from 16 residues. Germline V gene lookup returns CDR1 SGHTA and CDR2 FQGTGA. The chain's CDR3 is CASSLTYRGRDSPLHF. Here the CDR3 DNA reads TGTGCCAGCAGCTTAACTTACAGGGGGCGGGATTCACCCCTCCACTTT.

This chain uses TRBV9 with TRBJ1-6, with D hard to call. Trimming removed 0 bases from V and 8 bases from J, with 12 bases in between. Per germline, CDR1 SGDLS and CDR2 YYNGEE. This CDR3 contains 15 residues. The CDR3: CASSVVGVEDSPLHF. In nucleotides, the CDR3 is TGTGCCAGCAGCGTAGTCGGGGTAGAGGATTCACCCCTCCACTTT.

The V gene is TRBV7-8, the J gene TRBJ1-6; D not resolved. Trimming cost V 4 bases and J 0 bases, with 10 bases left between them. CDR1 is SGHVS and CDR2 is FQNEAQ in the germline V gene. The CDR3 sequence is 16 residues long. The DNA for the CDR3 is TGTGCCAGCAGCTCCATAATGAGCTCCTATAATTCACCCCTCCACTTT. It translates to CASSSIMSSYNSPLHF. The complete variable domain, with remaining parts taken from reference TRBV7-8 and TRBJ1-6, reads GAGVSQSPRYKVAKRGQDVALRCDPISGHVSLFWYQQALGQGPEFLTYFQNEAQLDKSGLPSDRFFAERPEGSVSTLKIQRTQQEDSAVYLCASSSIMSSYNSPLHFGNGTRLTVT.

V usage is TRBV23-1 and J usage is TRBJ1-1, with 11 bases matching TRBD1. TRBV23-1 carries the ORF label, with uncertain function. V dropped 2 bases and J dropped 4; count of bases not matched to a gene: 3. The CDR3 spans 15 residues. The CDR3 reads CASSQPGQGGTEAFF. CDR3 bases: TGCGCCAGCAGTCAACCGGGACAGGGGGGCACTGAAGCTTTCTTT.

The rearrangement joins TRBV3-1 (or the pseudogene TRBV3-2) to TRBJ1-2; TRBD1 matches 7 bases. The CDR3 consists of 13 residues. Unmatched junction bases numbered 4, after V lost 3 bases and J lost 6 bases. In germline, CDR1 is LGHDT, CDR2 YNNKEL (reference sequence). CDR3 nucleotides: TGTGCCAGCAGCCACGACAGGGCGGATGGCTACACCTTC. Its translation is CASSHDRADGYTF.

The sample holds one count of this clone. The chain's CDR3 is CASSSNLLRAREQYF. CDR3 in DNA: TGTGCCAGCAGCTCCAACCTTTTGAGGGCGCGCGAGCAGTACTTC. The chain joins TRBV7-9 to TRBJ2-7; tentative D call: TRBD2 (5 bases). This CDR3 region has 15 residues. CDR1 is SEHNR and CDR2 is FQNEAQ in the germline V gene (reference sequence). Trimming cost V 4 bases and J 6 bases, with 19 bases left between them.